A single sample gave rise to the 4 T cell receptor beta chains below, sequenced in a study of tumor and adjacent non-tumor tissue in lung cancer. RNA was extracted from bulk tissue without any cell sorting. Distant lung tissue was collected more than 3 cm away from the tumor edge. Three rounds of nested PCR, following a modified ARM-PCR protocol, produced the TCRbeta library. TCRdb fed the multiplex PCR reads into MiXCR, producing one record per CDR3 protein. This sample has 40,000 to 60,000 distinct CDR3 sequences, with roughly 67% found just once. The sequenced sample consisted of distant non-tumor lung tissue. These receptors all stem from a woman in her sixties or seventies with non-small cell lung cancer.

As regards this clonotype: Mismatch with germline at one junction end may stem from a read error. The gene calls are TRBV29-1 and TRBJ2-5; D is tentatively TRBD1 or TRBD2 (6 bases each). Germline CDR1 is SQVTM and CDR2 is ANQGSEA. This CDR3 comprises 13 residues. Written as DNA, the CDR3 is TGCGGCGTTGAAATGGTAGGGGGGGAGACCCAGTACTTC. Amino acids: CGVEMVGGETQYF.

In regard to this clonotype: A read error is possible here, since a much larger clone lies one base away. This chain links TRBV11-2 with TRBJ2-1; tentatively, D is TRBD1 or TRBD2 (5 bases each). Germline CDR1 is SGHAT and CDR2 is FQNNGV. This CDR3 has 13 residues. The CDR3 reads CASSSPQGREQLF. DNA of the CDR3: TGTGCCAGCAGCTCCCCCCAAGGCAGGGAGCAGCTCTTC.

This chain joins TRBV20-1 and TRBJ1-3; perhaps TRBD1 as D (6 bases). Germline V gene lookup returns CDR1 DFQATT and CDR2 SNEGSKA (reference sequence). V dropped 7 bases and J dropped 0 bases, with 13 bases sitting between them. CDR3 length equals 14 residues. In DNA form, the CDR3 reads TGCAGTGTTTCTACAGGGACCTCTGGAAACACCATATATTTT. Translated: CSVSTGTSGNTIYF.

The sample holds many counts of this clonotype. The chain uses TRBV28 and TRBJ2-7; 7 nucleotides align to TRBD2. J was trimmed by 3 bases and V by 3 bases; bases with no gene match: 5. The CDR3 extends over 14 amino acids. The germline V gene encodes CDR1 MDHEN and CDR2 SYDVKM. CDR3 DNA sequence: TGTGCCAGCAGTTTGGGGACTAACGTCTACGAGCAGTACTTC. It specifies CASSLGTNVYEQYF.